The 16 T cell receptor beta chains listed next were all sequenced from one sample in a study of blood T cell repertoires in COVID-19. TCRdb's copy holds only in-frame clones and misses some; the assay was immunoSEQ multiplex PCR. The repertoire holds a few hundred thousand clones, with around 91% as singletons. Sequences were obtained from PBMCs or T cells enriched from blood (not recorded which). These receptors came from a man aged 25-45 years who had been exposed to COVID-19.

On this clone itself: Other DNA sequences within the sample encode an identical CDR3. V gene TRBV4-1 combines with J gene TRBJ1-3, with 9 bases that match TRBD1. V was clipped by 3 bases and J by 0 bases; unmatched bases: 0. CDR3 length equals 15 residues. Germline CDR1 MGHRA, CDR2 YSYEKL. The CDR3 coding sequence is TGCGCCAGCAGCCAGGACAGGGGCTCTGGAAACACCATATATTTT. Encoded protein: CASSQDRGSGNTIYF.

The rearrangement uses TRBV4-1 and TRBJ2-7; no definite D call. The CDR3 is made up of 14 amino acids. The germline CDR1 and CDR2 sequences are MGHRA and YSYEKL. Deletions cut 2 bases from V and 0 bases from J, with 8 bases between. In DNA, the CDR3 is TGCGCCAGCAGCCAACCCACAGACTCCTACGAGCAGTACTTC. As protein: CASSQPTDSYEQYF.

The chain recombines TRBV5-1 with TRBJ1-1, with D uncertain. This CDR3 comprises 15 residues. Germline lookup yields CDR1 SGHRS and CDR2 YFSETQ. Deletions cut 3 bases from V and 1 base from J, with 13 bases between. The CDR3 nucleotides read TGCGCCAGCAGCTCCCGACACGGTGGGAACACTGAAGCTTTCTTT. This codes for CASSSRHGGNTEAFF.

J is TRBJ1-2 and V is TRBV5-1, with D possibly TRBD1 on 5 matching bases. The germline gives CDR1 SGHRS, CDR2 YFSETQ. The CDR3 has 14 residues. Trimming took off 1 base at V and 6 bases at J, with 13 bases between the two ends. For the CDR3, the DNA is TGCGCCAGCAGCTTGACGTCCCTAGGGGATGGCTACACCTTC. Amino acids: CASSLTSLGDGYTF.

This rearrangement joins TRBV3-1 (or the pseudogene TRBV3-2) to TRBJ2-1; 8 nucleotides match TRBD2. Trimming cost V 4 bases and J 7 bases; bases outside gene matches: 12. This CDR3 is built from 16 residues. CDR1 and CDR2 from the germline V gene are LGHDT and YNNKEL (reference sequence). CDR3 sequence reads: CASSPTSGGVWNEQFF. The CDR3 DNA reads as TGTGCCAGCAGCCCCACTTCGGGGGGGGTATGGAATGAGCAGTTCTTC.

This clone was seen a single time. This rearrangement joins TRBV27 to TRBJ1-5; D is possibly TRBD1 (5 bases). The germline V gene has CDR1 MNHEY and CDR2 SMNVEV (reference sequence). The CDR3 runs 15 residues. V lost 6 bases to trimming and J lost 0 bases, with 12 bases between them. CDR3 sequence reads: CASRKEGLSNQPQHF. The CDR3 nucleotides read TGTGCCAGCAGAAAAGAGGGACTTAGCAATCAGCCCCAGCATTTT.

The rearrangement joins TRBV14 to TRBJ2-3, with D unclear. Germline assignment: CDR1 SGHDN and CDR2 FVKESK. V was trimmed by 3 bases and J by 1 base, leaving 2 bases between them. The CDR3 totals 12 residues. The CDR3, as DNA: TGTGCCAGCAGCCACGGCACAGATACGCAGTATTTT. Residues: CASSHGTDTQYF.

This chain joins TRBV5-1 and TRBJ2-1, with 8 bases that match TRBD1. The CDR3 sequence is 16 residues long. The V segment lost 4 bases and the J segment 0 bases; nucleotides outside the gene matches: 6. Germline-derived CDR1 and CDR2 are SGHRS and YFSETQ. The CDR3 reads CASSLATGGSYNEQFF. The CDR3, as DNA: TGCGCCAGCAGCCTCGCCACAGGGGGCTCCTACAATGAGCAGTTCTTC.

The chain has TRBV4-1 and TRBJ1-6, with D perhaps TRBD1 (5 bases). Trimming shortened V by 2 bases and J by 10 bases, and 27 bases separated the two germline ends. Germline values: CDR1 MGHRA, CDR2 YSYEKL. The CDR3 is 19 amino acids. CDR3 in DNA: TGCGCCAGCAGCCAAATTCGAGTACCATTCCAACCAGGGAAATCACCCCTCCACTTT. This gives the protein CASSQIRVPFQPGKSPLHF.

This chain links TRBV5-4 with TRBJ2-2; TRBD1 might be the D (6 bases). V lost 0 bases and J 1 base, leaving 10 bases between the germline ends. The CDR3 runs to 16 residues. CDR1 SGHNT and CDR2 YYREEE come from the germline V gene (reference sequence). DNA for the CDR3: TGTGCCAGCAGCTTGGGTCCGGGACAGAACACCGGGGAGCTGTTTTTT. It specifies CASSLGPGQNTGELFF.

The CDR3 loop is CAIGAGGSGNTIYF. The CDR3, as DNA: TGTGCCATCGGCGCGGGGGGCAGTGGAAACACCATATATTTT. The V call is TRBV10-3, the J call TRBJ1-3, with D possibly being TRBD1 (6 bases). The V end was cut by 8 bases, the J end by 3 bases, with 14 bases between. The CDR3 sequence is 14 residues long. Germline CDR1 ENHRY, CDR2 SYGVKD.

This chain uses TRBV5-6 with TRBJ1-2; no firm D call. Germline V lookup: CDR1 SGHDT, CDR2 YYEEEE. V lost 0 bases, J lost 5 bases, and 8 bases lay in between. This CDR3 comprises 13 residues. Written as DNA, the CDR3 is TGTGCCAGCAGCTTGGACTCGGGGTATGGCTACACCTTC. Translated, it gives CASSLDSGYGYTF. The full variable domain, completed using reference TRBV5-6 and TRBJ1-2, is DAGVTQSPTHLIKTRGQQVTLRCSPKSGHDTVSWYQQALGQGPQFIFQYYEEEERQRGNFPDRFSGHQFPNYSSELNVNALLLGDSALYLCASSLDSGYGYTFGSGTRLTVV.

V gene TRBV6-5 combines with J gene TRBJ2-5; 7 bases agree with TRBD1. CDR1 MNHEY and CDR2 SVGAGI come from the germline V gene. V lost 11 bases to trimming and J lost 5 bases; unmatched junction nucleotides: 8. CDR3 length equals 12 residues. The CDR3 region has the DNA TGTGCCTTGACAGGGCCGAGGGAGACCCAGTACTTC. Translation: CALTGPRETQYF.

This clone came up once. The chain combines TRBV5-5 with TRBJ1-2; TRBD1 matches 11 bases. Germline loops: CDR1 SGHKS, CDR2 YYEKEE (reference sequence). This CDR3 spans 15 amino acids. The V and J ends lost 2 bases and 4 bases, in that order; junction bases with no gene match: 4. Here the CDR3 DNA reads TGTGCCAGCAGCTTTACCGGACAGGGGGCCTATGGCTACACCTTC. This translates into CASSFTGQGAYGYTF.

The chain recombines TRBV19 with TRBJ1-5; TRBD1 might be the D (6 bases). Germline loops: CDR1 LNHDA, CDR2 SQIVND (reference sequence). The V gene lost 5 bases and the J gene lost 5 bases, with 10 bases spanning the gap. The CDR3 is made up of 13 amino acids. CDR3 in amino acids: CASSVSGDQPQHF. In nucleotides, the CDR3 is TGTGCCAGTAGTGTTTCAGGGGATCAGCCCCAGCATTTT.

V usage is TRBV27 and J usage is TRBJ2-3, with 9 bases lining up with TRBD2. The length of the CDR3 is 17 residues. The germline gives CDR1 MNHEY, CDR2 SMNVEV (reference sequence). Trimming took 0 bases from V and 6 from J; bases not matched to a gene: 10. The CDR3 nucleotides are TGTGCCAGCAGTTTATCAGGGGGGCTAGCGGGGTCTGATACGCAGTATTTT. Amino acids: CASSLSGGLAGSDTQYF.